One sample yielded the 25 T cell receptor beta chains listed below, sequenced in a study of identifying expanded T cells in peripheral blood. Profiled with immunoSEQ multiplex PCR; TCRdb holds only in-frame clones, not every one. In the table there are about 58,000 clones, over 85% of which are singletons. Sequenced sample: blood. Source of these receptors: a person aged 18-70 years in good health.

The chain is built from TRBV29-1 and TRBJ1-4; unclear D gene. Germline CDR1 SQVTM, CDR2 ANQGSEA. The CDR3 totals 10 residues. V lost 7 bases and J 8 bases, leaving 8 bases between the germline ends. CDR3 sequence reads: CSARKEKLFF. The CDR3, as DNA: TGCAGCGCGAGGAAAGAAAAACTGTTTTTT.

This chain uses TRBV7-2 with TRBJ1-5, with D tentatively TRBD1 (5 bases). This CDR3 is built from 16 residues. Trimming shortened V by 2 bases and J by 2 bases, and 13 bases separated the two germline ends. The germline V gene encodes CDR1 SGHTA and CDR2 FQGNSA. The CDR3 here is CASSLPAGDGNQPQHF. The CDR3 DNA sequence: TGTGCCAGCAGCTTACCGGCTGGGGACGGCAATCAGCCCCAGCATTTT.

This clone appeared once. J is TRBJ2-7 and V is TRBV7-8, with D unclear. The CDR3 runs 13 residues. The V and J ends lost 4 bases and 7 bases respectively, with 14 bases between them. The germline V gene has CDR1 SGHVS and CDR2 FQNEAQ. CDR3 protein: CASSSAPRLEQYF. The CDR3 DNA follows: TGTGCCAGCAGCTCAGCCCCCAGGCTAGAGCAGTACTTC.

The rearrangement joins TRBV28 to TRBJ2-6; D might be TRBD1 (5 bases). The CDR3 contains 18 residues. CDR1 is MDHEN, CDR2 SYDVKM, per germline. Trimming took 4 bases from V and 2 from J, leaving 18 bases between them. The CDR3 region has the DNA TGTGCCAGCAGTTCCCCCAGCTCAGGGCTCACTGGGGCCAACGTCCTGACTTTC. As protein: CASSSPSSGLTGANVLTF.

The chain combines TRBV9 with TRBJ1-1, with 8 nucleotides matching TRBD1. This CDR3 is 15 amino acids long. CDR1 is SGDLS and CDR2 is YYNGEE in the germline V gene. The ends lost 4 bases at V and 1 base at J; junction bases unmatched: 6. The CDR3 DNA sequence: TGTGCCAGCAGCCCCGGACAGGGCCAGAACACTGAAGCTTTCTTT. Amino acid sequence: CASSPGQGQNTEAFF.

This chain uses TRBV9 with TRBJ2-7; 7 bases are a match to TRBD2. With 0 bases clipped from V and 4 bases from J, the junction kept 7 bases outside the gene matches. The CDR3 runs 15 residues. The germline gives CDR1 SGDLS, CDR2 YYNGEE. The CDR3 DNA is TGTGCCAGCAGCGTAGGGAGCGGGATGGAGTACGAGCAGTACTTC. This gives the protein CASSVGSGMEYEQYF.

This clone has only a few counts. This chain connects TRBV19 to TRBJ1-2, with a weak D call TRBD1 (5 bases). The germline V gene encodes CDR1 LNHDA and CDR2 SQIVND (reference sequence). Trimming stripped 5 bases from V and 3 bases from J, with 19 bases between. This CDR3 region has 16 residues. Here the CDR3 reads CASSPSRPGTDYGYTF. CDR3 in DNA: TGTGCCAGTAGTCCCTCCCGGCCGGGGACCGACTATGGCTACACCTTC. Drawing the rest from reference TRBV19 and TRBJ1-2, the complete variable domain is DGGITQSPKYLFRKEGQNVTLSCEQNLNHDAMYWYRQDPGQGLRLIYYSQIVNDFQKGDIAEGYSVSREKKESFPLTVTSAQKNPTAFYLCASSPSRPGTDYGYTFGSGTRLTVV.

The chain couples TRBV28 to TRBJ2-7, with D hard to call. Trimming removed 2 bases from V and 5 bases from J, with 22 bases in between. CDR3 length: 17 residues. Looked up from germline, CDR1 is MDHEN and CDR2 is SYDVKM. The CDR3 protein is CASSLGPVEFYSNEQYF. The CDR3 region has the DNA TGTGCCAGCAGTTTAGGGCCGGTGGAATTTTACAGCAACGAGCAGTACTTC.

The genes are TRBV4-2 and TRBJ2-7; D not resolved. Trimming took 3 bases from V and 0 from J, leaving 12 bases between them. The CDR3 extends over 15 amino acids. Germline CDR1 LGHNA, CDR2 YNFKEQ. The CDR3 loop is CASSQSRLSSYEQYF. DNA for the CDR3: TGTGCCAGCAGCCAGAGTCGACTGAGCTCCTACGAGCAGTACTTC.

The V call is TRBV9, the J call TRBJ2-1; TRBD2 aligns across 11 bases. CDR3 length: 15 amino acids. Germline loops: CDR1 SGDLS, CDR2 YYNGEE. Germline trimming cut 6 bases from V and 5 bases from J; bases unmatched to any gene: 7. This CDR3 reads CASTRLAGLNNEQFF. CDR3 bases: TGTGCCAGCACCAGACTAGCGGGATTGAACAATGAGCAGTTCTTC.

This chain connects TRBV27 to TRBJ2-1; D unclear. The V gene's germline CDR1 is MNHEY and CDR2 SMNVEV (reference sequence). The CDR3 totals 13 residues. Trimming took 2 bases from V and 7 from J, leaving 9 bases between them. The CDR3 here is CASSLSRPNEQFF. The CDR3 region has the DNA TGTGCCAGCAGTTTAAGCCGTCCGAATGAGCAGTTCTTC.

The chain recombines TRBV5-4 with TRBJ2-7; no clear D gene. Trimming stripped 3 bases from V and 6 bases from J, with 7 bases between. Per germline, CDR1 SGHNT and CDR2 YYREEE (reference sequence). This CDR3 comprises 11 residues. The CDR3 here is CASSSFGEQYF. The CDR3 coding sequence is TGTGCCAGCAGCTCGTTCGGCGAGCAGTACTTC.

The chain carries TRBV7-8 and TRBJ2-1; TRBD2 matches 12 bases. This CDR3 contains 15 residues. Germline CDR1 and CDR2: SGHVS and FQNEAQ. The V and J ends lost 2 bases and 10 bases, in that order; junction bases with no gene match: 6. In DNA form, the CDR3 reads TGTGCCAGCAGCTTAAGACTAGCGGGAGTGGAGGAGCAGTTCTTC. It specifies CASSLRLAGVEEQFF.

The chain has TRBV4-2 and TRBJ2-3, with 10 bases identical to TRBD1. Germline V gives CDR1 LGHNA, CDR2 YNFKEQ. Unmatched junction bases numbered 6, after V lost 2 bases and J lost 1 base. CDR3 size: 17 residues. CDR3 coding DNA: TGTGCCAGCAGCCAACTCGGGACAGGGGACCGCACAGATACGCAGTATTTT. Its protein product is CASSQLGTGDRTDTQYF.

V gene TRBV10-3 combines with J gene TRBJ2-1, with 13 bases lining up with TRBD2. Germline V gene sequence: CDR1 ENHRY, CDR2 SYGVKD. V was pared by 6 bases and J by 9 bases, with 14 bases of the junction left unmatched. The CDR3 runs to 17 residues. CDR3 DNA sequence: TGTGCCATCAGGAAGAACACACTAGCGGGGGGGCCGATTGAGCAGTTCTTC. The encoded protein is CAIRKNTLAGGPIEQFF.

The chain carries TRBV11-2 and TRBJ2-6; D uncertain. V lost 6 bases and J lost 2, with 11 bases in between. This CDR3 has 15 amino acids. Germline values: CDR1 SGHAT, CDR2 FQNNGV. DNA of the CDR3: TGTGCCAGCAGATCCTCCCGGGCTGGGGCCAACGTCCTGACTTTC. Translation gives CASRSSRAGANVLTF.

The chain recombines TRBV2 with TRBJ2-4; D call uncertain. Trimming shortened V by 5 bases and J by 8 bases, and 16 bases separated the two germline ends. The CDR3 sequence is 14 residues long. Germline CDR1 SNHLY, CDR2 FYNNEI. The CDR3 DNA sequence: TGTGCCAGCAGTCCCGACCCGGTTGGGGACATTCAGTACTTC. It codes for CASSPDPVGDIQYF.

The chain carries TRBV28 and TRBJ2-2, with TRBD1 identical over 8 bases. The CDR3 is 14 amino acids. Germline V lookup: CDR1 MDHEN, CDR2 SYDVKM. Unmatched junction bases numbered 12, after V lost 11 bases and J lost 7 bases. CDR3 sequence: CACLETGDVGELFF. In DNA form, the CDR3 reads TGTGCCTGCCTCGAGACAGGGGATGTCGGGGAGCTGTTTTTT.

There are a few counts of this clone. This chain joins TRBV5-5 and TRBJ2-7, with D perhaps being TRBD1 or TRBD2 (6 bases each). V lost 4 bases, J lost 6 bases, and 20 bases lay in between. There are 15 residues in the CDR3. Germline-derived CDR1 and CDR2 are SGHKS and YYEKEE (reference sequence). CDR3 nucleotide sequence: TGTGCCAGCAGCCCGGGGGCAGGGGCCGGTGGCGAGCAGTACTTC. It is translated as CASSPGAGAGGEQYF.

J is TRBJ2-7 and V is TRBV29-1; D is perhaps TRBD2 (7 bases). Trimming pared 4 bases from V and 4 bases from J, leaving 26 bases between. There are 17 residues in the CDR3. Germline loops: CDR1 SQVTM, CDR2 ANQGSEA. CDR3 in amino acids: CSVASSGGARARYEQYF. In DNA, the CDR3 is TGCAGCGTTGCGTCGTCGGGGGGCGCCAGGGCCCGTTACGAGCAGTACTTC.

The chain is built from TRBV7-2 and TRBJ2-5; 8 nucleotides match TRBD1. The CDR3 has 15 residues. CDR1 SGHTA and CDR2 FQGNSA come from the germline V gene. Unmatched junction bases numbered 7, after V lost 5 bases and J lost 2 bases. The CDR3 here is CASSPGDRRQETQYF. CDR3 nucleotides: TGTGCCAGCAGCCCCGGGGACAGGCGACAAGAGACCCAGTACTTC.

The chain employs TRBV27 and TRBJ1-2, with a possible D match to TRBD1 (5 bases). The CDR3 runs to 13 residues. V dropped 6 bases and J dropped 4 bases, with 12 bases sitting between them. The germline gives CDR1 MNHEY, CDR2 SMNVEV (reference sequence). CDR3 nucleotide sequence: TGTGCCAGCAGGATAACAGGACCCTATGGCTACACCTTC. Protein: CASRITGPYGYTF.

V and J are TRBV5-1 and TRBJ2-7, with 8 bases that match TRBD2. V shed 1 base, J shed 3 bases, and the junction held 6 bases outside the gene matches. Looked up from germline, CDR1 is SGHRS and CDR2 is YFSETQ. The CDR3 totals 15 residues. CDR3 in DNA: TGCGCCAGCAGCTTGTATAGCGGGGCGAACTACGAGCAGTACTTC. Translation gives CASSLYSGANYEQYF.

The gene calls are TRBV7-7 and TRBJ2-2, with D perhaps matching TRBD1 (5 bases). V was pared by 3 bases and J by 6 bases, with 17 bases between. CDR3 length equals 16 residues. The germline V gene has CDR1 SSHAT and CDR2 FNYEAQ (reference sequence). This chain's CDR3 is CASSLGPVGSPGELFF. CDR3 coding DNA: TGTGCCAGCAGCTTGGGGCCCGTAGGGTCCCCCGGGGAGCTGTTTTTT.

Only a few counts were recorded for this clone. The chain carries TRBV11-2 and TRBJ2-7; 10 nucleotides align to TRBD1. The V gene's germline CDR1 is SGHAT and CDR2 FQNNGV. CDR3 size: 15 residues. With 2 bases clipped from V and 6 bases from J, the junction kept 7 bases outside the gene matches. CDR3 nucleotide sequence: TGTGCCAGCAGCTTAATTCCGGGACAGGGGAGCGAGCAGTACTTC. It codes for CASSLIPGQGSEQYF.